This T cell receptor beta chain was retrieved from a study of human T cells and chemical hapten exposure. Study in general: Variability of per-sample TCR yields stemmed mainly from small differences in pooled library volume.

This clonotype was observed a few times. What it recognizes is unknown. V shed 6 bases, J shed 6 bases, and the junction held 6 bases outside the gene matches. Germline lookup yields CDR1 LNHNV and CDR2 YYDKDF (reference sequence). CDR3 length: 13 amino acids. General study points: Among TCRs, those above 1 in 1000 frequency were unaffected by DPC sensitization.

As the library was built, unique molecular identifiers were attached to individual cDNA molecules. TCRdb used MiXCR to reprocess the 5' RACE reads, holding one entry per CDR3 protein. The sample yields fewer than 150,000 distinct CDR3 sequences, around 20% seen once. Unfractionated whole blood served as the source for total RNA extraction. V gene TRBV15 combines with J gene TRBJ2-3, with 7 bases aligning to TRBD2. The TCR was taken from a human donor in good health. The CDR3: CATRGRAGDTQYF. DNA of the CDR3: TGTGCCACCAGAGGGAGGGCGGGTGATACGCAGTATTTT.